This T cell receptor beta chain was profiled in a study of T cell responses to AZD1222 COVID-19 vaccine. Study findings and constraints: Dominant at 160-218 and 743-854, vaccine-associated CD4 TCRs also spanned spike. Seropositive status at baseline applied to only a handful of AZD1222 recipients. Reports say nearly half of spike-specific TCRs go after unmutated variant regions. Repertoires were sampled only after the peak T cell response.

As for this clone: Its matching antigen is unknown.

Data came from immunoSEQ multiplex PCR; TCRdb stores just in-frame clones and leaves some out. The repertoire holds around 80,000 clones, with around 88% as singletons. The CDR3 has 15 amino acids. Trimming removed 0 bases from V and 7 bases from J, with 13 bases in between. Germline V CDR1 and CDR2: SGHTA, FQGNSA. The chain links TRBV7-2 to TRBJ1-5, with D perhaps matching TRBD1 (5 bases). The sequence came from an adult in good health. Sequencing used peripheral blood, obtained on day 0 of AZD1222 vaccination. The CDR3: CASSLAFGTTQPQHF. For the CDR3, the DNA is TGTGCCAGCAGCTTAGCGTTCGGGACGACCCAGCCCCAGCATTTT.